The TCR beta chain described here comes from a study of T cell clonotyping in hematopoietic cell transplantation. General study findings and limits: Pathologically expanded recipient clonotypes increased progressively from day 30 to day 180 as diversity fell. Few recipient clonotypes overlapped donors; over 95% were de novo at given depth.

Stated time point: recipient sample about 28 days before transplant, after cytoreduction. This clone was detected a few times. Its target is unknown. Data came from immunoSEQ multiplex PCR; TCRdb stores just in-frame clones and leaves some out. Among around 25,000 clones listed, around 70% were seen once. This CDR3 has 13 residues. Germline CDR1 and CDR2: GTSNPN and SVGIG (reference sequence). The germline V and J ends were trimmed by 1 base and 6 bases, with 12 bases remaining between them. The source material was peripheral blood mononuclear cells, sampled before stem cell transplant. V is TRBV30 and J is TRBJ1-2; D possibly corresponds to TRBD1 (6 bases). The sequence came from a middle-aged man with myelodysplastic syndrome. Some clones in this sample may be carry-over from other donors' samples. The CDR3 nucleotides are TGTGCCTGGAGTGGGGACATTAGAGATGGCTACACCTTC. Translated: CAWSGDIRDGYTF.